The present TCR beta chain was sequenced within a study of blood T cell repertoires in COVID-19. Background on the study: Sample material is recorded as cDNA or gDNA derived from T cells, B-cell-depleted T cells, or PBMCs.

The CDR3 has 14 amino acids. The V gene's germline CDR1 is WNHNN and CDR2 SYGVQD (reference sequence). Trimming stripped 0 bases from V and 5 bases from J, with 11 bases between. Only in-frame clones appear in the TCRdb table, and some are missing; sequencing was by immunoSEQ multiplex PCR. The table has 110,000 or so clones, approximately 81% seen once; the top ten hold about 3%. The sequenced material came from peripheral blood. This clonotype originated in a man aged 35-49 years with acute or convalescent COVID-19. The chain couples TRBV10-1 to TRBJ2-7, with D hard to call. The CDR3 region is CASSESLAGNEQYF. The CDR3 DNA sequence: TGCGCCAGCAGTGAGTCTCTGGCTGGTAACGAGCAGTACTTC.